This T cell receptor (beta chain) is from a study of T cell responses to AZD1222 COVID-19 vaccine listed by TCRdb under 2021. Context from the whole study: TCR sequencing covered 233 trial participants: 200 to 220 given two doses of AZD1222 and some 25 given two doses of MenACWY control vaccine. Enrollment into the trials was organized by age into subgroups of 18-55, 56-69 and 70-plus years, and those subgroups contained approximately 160, 26 and 62 TCR-sequenced participants, respectively.

The CDR3 regions of human TCRbeta chains were analyzed by immunosequencing. As for how the authors treated the data: TCRs in the repertoires were matched against a reference library of SARS-CoV-2-specific TCRs that had been generated with the MIRA antigen-specificity platform. Breadth was defined as the fraction of unique TCRs that were SARS-CoV-2-associated, and depth was defined as the fraction of total T cells that were SARS-CoV-2-associated. Using the MIRA data, every spike-specific TCR was mapped to the spike region that the TCR reacted to and assigned to either a CD4 or a CD8 class. Log10-transformed breadth and depth values were compared by one-way ANOVA with Sidak's multiple comparisons tests. TCRdb mirrors the immuneACCESS table, restricted to in-frame sequences. Some clones are absent from its copies; in checked studies, under half trace to an unresolved V gene, and the reason for the others is unknown. V and J calls plus clone size are reproduced from that table; the DNA served to infer D and trimming. The sample table lists roughly 200,000 clones, 90% to 95% of them with a count of one. 3.4% of the sample lies in the top ten.

This clone was recorded only once. The target of this receptor is not known. Base qualities are missing; no much larger clone stands one base away. Broader findings and caveats from the paper: The whole spike protein was spanned by vaccine-associated CD4 TCRs, and dominant responses were seen in regions 160-218 and 743-854. No day 14 peak-response samples were available, so repertoires were characterized only after the peak T cell response. Only a handful of AZD1222 recipients were SARS-CoV-2 seropositive at baseline, limiting conclusions about previously exposed vaccinees. Participants were mostly white British, with more females than males. The authors suggested clonal diversity may have been underestimated. Spike-specific TCR breadth and depth rose significantly after two AZD1222 doses compared with day 0 and with MenACWY recipients. Reportedly, almost half of the unique spike-specific TCRs recognized epitopes lying outside the regions that are mutated in the B.1.351 and B.1.1.7 variants. In the small 56-69-year group, the increase in depth fell short of significance, most likely because of low power.

The time point tag for this specimen amounts to: about 28 days (+/-7) after the second vaccine dose. AZD1222 recipients whose second dose came at about 4 weeks and those whose second dose came at about 12 weeks were combined into one group, since spike-specific TCR depth and breadth did not differ between the two schedules. Vaccinee samples came from UK trials COV001 and COV002, including a single-blind randomized controlled phase 2/3 trial of AZD1222 (ChAdOx1 nCoV-19) in healthy adults. For TCRbeta chain sequencing, PBMC samples were collected from trial participants at day 0 and at day 28 after the second dose. The sample in question was peripheral blood, obtained 28 days after the second AZD1222 dose. This clonotype was obtained from an adult who received the AZD1222 COVID-19 vaccine.

The sequence in DNA is TGCGCCAGCAGCCGATCGTTCGCCAGGGTTGGAGCGGGTTCTAGCACAGATACGCAGTATTTT. It is translated as CASSRSFARVGAGSSTDTQYF. This chain joins TRBV5-1 to TRBJ2-3; a tentative D match to TRBD2 spans 6 bases. Inclusive of the bounding cysteine and phenylalanine, the CDR3 is 21 residues long. The read is trimmed to its CDR3 DNA, 63 bases read in frame from base 1. CDR1 and CDR2 were assigned from the germline V gene as SGHRS and YFSETQ. Trimming removed 4 bases from V and 0 bases from J, leaving 30 bases between the germline ends.